The source of this TCR beta chain is a study of blood T cells in healthy people across ages. Study details: About one barcoded TCR beta cDNA was captured per two T cells.

Trimming left V 5 bases short and J 6 bases short, with 13 bases between. CDR1 is SGHDN and CDR2 is FVKESK in the germline V gene. The CDR3 spans 13 residues. Alongside a J-beta primer mix, a sample-barcoded 5' primer served in a second PCR lasting 7 to 11 cycles. TCRdb processed the 5' RACE reads anew with MiXCR; each CDR3 protein has one entry. This table holds approximately 1,000,000 distinct CDR3 sequences, around two fifths found once. Study-level points and caveats: CMV status of donors was not determined, possibly confounding expanded clonotype changes. Higher diversity, along with more naive CD4+ cells, distinguished long-lived donors from aged donors.

Regarding this clonotype: Antigen specificity is unknown.

The people who gave samples were healthy Caucasians from Russia, aged about 6 to 100. What was sequenced was blood. The V call is TRBV14, the J call TRBJ1-1; D gene uncertain. The sequence derives from a man in his late teens or twenties in good health. The CDR3 protein is CASSTLRSSEAFF. Here the CDR3 DNA reads TGTGCCAGCAGCACACTGAGGTCCTCTGAAGCTTTCTTT.